This entry lists 21 T cell receptor beta chains sequenced from one sample in a study of blood T cell repertoires in COVID-19. The repertoire was sequenced with immunoSEQ multiplex PCR; TCRdb's copy has only in-frame clones and lacks some. The top ten clones hold about 2.1% of a sample with roughly 120,000 clones, less than 90% of them seen once. What was sequenced was peripheral blood. The origin of the receptors is a young man with acute or convalescent COVID-19.

The chain is built from TRBV28 and TRBJ2-3, with 10 bases identical to TRBD1. V dropped 5 bases and J dropped 3; count of bases not matched to a gene: 11. From germline, CDR1 is MDHEN and CDR2 SYDVKM. The CDR3 spans 17 residues. CDR3 sequence (DNA): TGTGCCAGCAGTCGGGTGGGGACAGGGGATCGGACAGATACGCAGTATTTT. Amino acids: CASSRVGTGDRTDTQYF.

The chain employs TRBV4-3 and TRBJ1-1; D unresolved. The length of the CDR3 is 15 residues. Germline V gene data show CDR1 as LGHNA and CDR2 as YSLEER. V was pared by 0 bases and J by 7 bases, with 15 bases between. The CDR3 loop reads CASSQDAGTVGEAFF. DNA of the CDR3: TGCGCCAGCAGCCAAGACGCGGGAACCGTCGGTGAAGCTTTCTTT.

The chain recombines TRBV6-4 with TRBJ2-5, with 11 bases matching TRBD1. V gave up 3 bases and J gave up 5 bases; unmatched junction bases: 14. CDR1 is MRHNA, CDR2 SNTAGT, per germline. This CDR3 has 18 residues. The CDR3, as DNA: TGTGCCAGCAGTGAAAAAAGCGGGACAGGGGGTTCATCGGAGACCCAGTACTTC. Encoded protein: CASSEKSGTGGSSETQYF.

This clone was counted only a few times. V gene TRBV7-9 combines with J gene TRBJ1-2; perhaps TRBD1 as D (5 bases). The germline V and J ends were trimmed by 4 bases and 3 bases, with 9 bases remaining between them. This CDR3 has 13 amino acids. CDR1 SEHNR and CDR2 FQNEAQ come from the germline V gene (reference sequence). This CDR3 reads CASSSLGDYGYTF. The CDR3, as DNA: TGTGCCAGCAGCTCTCTAGGGGACTATGGCTACACCTTC.

This rearrangement joins TRBV6-6 to TRBJ1-1; D remains ambiguous. The V gene's germline CDR1 is MNHNY and CDR2 SVGAGI (reference sequence). The CDR3 has 14 residues. V shed 5 bases and J shed 5 bases, with 15 bases lying between them. In DNA, the CDR3 is TGTGCCAGCAGTCCTGGCCCCGGGAGGACTGAAGCTTTCTTT. Residues: CASSPGPGRTEAFF.

V gene TRBV6-5 combines with J gene TRBJ2-1, with 7 bases that match TRBD1. Trimming at V came to 5 bases and at J to 3 bases, leaving 7 bases not matched to a gene. Germline CDR1 and CDR2: MNHEY and SVGAGI. The CDR3 runs to 15 residues. The CDR3 here is CASSRQGKSYNEQFF. For the CDR3, the DNA is TGTGCCAGCAGTCGACAGGGAAAGAGCTACAATGAGCAGTTCTTC.

The chain links TRBV29-1 to TRBJ1-2; D remains unclear. The CDR3 runs to 12 residues. V was shortened by 5 bases and J by 3 bases, with 10 bases between the two germline ends. The germline V gene encodes CDR1 SQVTM and CDR2 ANQGSEA. The CDR3 region has the DNA TGCAGCGTTCGCGGGAGCGACTATGGCTACACCTTC. This sequence encodes CSVRGSDYGYTF.

This clone was counted between two and nine times. The chain combines TRBV5-8 with TRBJ1-3, with D tentatively TRBD1 (5 bases). The germline V and J ends were trimmed by 3 bases and 0 bases, with 10 bases remaining between them. This CDR3 is built from 15 residues. Germline CDR1 is SGHTS and CDR2 is YDEGEE. The DNA of the CDR3 is TGTGCCAGCAGCTACCAGGGTCACTCTGGAAACACCATATATTTT. Translated: CASSYQGHSGNTIYF.

The chain combines TRBV3-1 (or the pseudogene TRBV3-2) with TRBJ1-3; D remains unclear. Germline CDR1 LGHDT, CDR2 YNNKEL (reference sequence). This CDR3 has 14 residues. Trimming shortened V by 2 bases and J by 4 bases, and 9 bases separated the two germline ends. The CDR3 spells CASSQFLQGNTIYF. CDR3 DNA sequence: TGTGCCAGCAGCCAATTTTTACAAGGAAACACCATATATTTT.

This sequence joins TRBV21-1 and TRBJ2-3; no DNA check was done on the table's D call, TRBD2. TRBV21-1 is recorded as a pseudogene. CDR3 size: 18 residues. The CDR3 loop reads CASSKGLWSGGTTDTQYF. CDR3 bases: TGTGCCAGCAGCAAAGGCCTTTGGAGCGGGGGGACCACAGATACGCAGTATTTT.

The chain employs TRBV11-2 and TRBJ1-1; a possible D gene is TRBD1 (5 bases). From germline, CDR1 is SGHAT and CDR2 FQNNGV. V was trimmed by 5 bases and J by 7 bases, leaving 11 bases between them. The CDR3 covers 12 residues. In DNA form, the CDR3 reads TGTGCCAGCAGCCACACGGGGGGTGAAGCTTTCTTT. Protein product: CASSHTGGEAFF.

On this clone itself: Other DNA sequences in the same sample also yield this CDR3. V is TRBV15 and J is TRBJ2-1, with TRBD2 as a possible D gene (6 bases). The V and J ends lost 2 bases and 10 bases respectively, with 12 bases between them. The V gene's germline CDR1 is LNHNV and CDR2 YYDKDF (reference sequence). The CDR3 is made up of 13 amino acids. The chain's CDR3 is CATSRNSGGEQFF. CDR3 sequence (DNA): TGTGCCACCAGCAGAAATAGCGGAGGCGAGCAGTTCTTC.

This chain uses TRBV6-1 with TRBJ1-4; TRBD1 aligns across 7 bases. The CDR3 totals 16 residues. Germline V gene data show CDR1 as MNHNS and CDR2 as SASEGT. J was trimmed by 8 bases and V by 2 bases; bases with no gene match: 11. The CDR3 loop is CASSESRQGKGEKLFF. The CDR3 DNA follows: TGTGCCAGCAGTGAAAGTCGACAGGGCAAAGGCGAAAAACTGTTTTTT.

The CDR3 protein is CAWSVTRGIGELFF. The DNA for the CDR3 is TGTGCCTGGAGTGTAACCCGGGGTATCGGGGAGCTGTTTTTT. This chain links TRBV30 with TRBJ2-2, with a tentative D call TRBD2 (5 bases). Germline-derived CDR1 and CDR2 are GTSNPN and SVGIG (reference sequence). The ends were cut back, 0 bases at V and 7 bases at J, with 12 bases in the middle. The CDR3 contains 14 residues.

V gene TRBV3-1 (or the pseudogene TRBV3-2) combines with J gene TRBJ2-3; D unresolved. Trimming removed 3 bases at V and 2 bases at J, with 6 bases between. Germline-derived CDR1 and CDR2 are LGHDT and YNNKEL (reference sequence). The CDR3 sequence is 13 residues long. CDR3 sequence (DNA): TGTGCCAGCAGCCACAGCGCCACAGATACGCAGTATTTT. It translates to CASSHSATDTQYF.

This clone showed up just once. CDR3 region: CASNARDRGTQYF. The DNA for the CDR3 is TGTGCCAGCAACGCAAGGGACAGGGGCACGCAGTATTTT. The J gene is TRBJ2-3, the V gene TRBV9; the match to TRBD1 covers 10 bases. Germline CDR1 reads SGDLS; CDR2 reads YYNGEE. V gave up 6 bases and J gave up 9 bases; unmatched junction bases: 7. The CDR3 length is 13 residues.

The chain is built from TRBV10-1 and TRBJ1-5, with D perhaps matching TRBD1 (5 bases). The CDR3 extends over 15 amino acids. With 4 bases removed from V and 1 base from J, the gap between germline ends came to 11 bases. Germline V gives CDR1 WNHNN, CDR2 SYGVQD (reference sequence). CDR3: CASSGRGKSNQPQHF. In nucleotides, the CDR3 is TGCGCCAGCAGTGGTCGGGGGAAGAGCAATCAGCCCCAGCATTTT.

The chain has TRBV14 and TRBJ2-1, with 8 nucleotides matching TRBD2. CDR3 size: 14 residues. Germline V gene data show CDR1 as SGHDN and CDR2 as FVKESK. Germline trimming cut 3 bases from V and 7 bases from J; bases unmatched to any gene: 5. The CDR3 region has the DNA TGTGCCAGCAGCCACCTCGGGGGGGCGAATGAGCAGTTCTTC. Translating gives CASSHLGGANEQFF. Looking up the rest from reference TRBV14 and TRBJ2-1 gives the full variable domain: EAGVTQFPSHSVIEKGQTVTLRCDPISGHDNLYWYRRVMGKEIKFLLHFVKESKQDESGMPNNRFLAERTGGTYSTLKVQPAELEDSGVYFCASSHLGGANEQFFGPGTRLTVL.

This clone was seen once. The V call is TRBV12-5, the J call TRBJ2-1; TRBD1 matches at 8 bases. The CDR3 extends over 15 amino acids. Germline CDR1 is LGHNT and CDR2 is FRNRAP. V was pared by 7 bases and J by 4 bases, with 9 bases of the junction left unmatched. The CDR3 nucleotides are TGTGCTAGTGTTCGGGGGACAGGAAATTACAATGAGCAGTTCTTC. This sequence encodes CASVRGTGNYNEQFF.

The chain carries TRBV6-1 and TRBJ2-5; possible D gene TRBD2, 6 bases. Germline values: CDR1 MNHNS, CDR2 SASEGT. The CDR3 runs 17 residues. The V end was cut by 2 bases, the J end by 6 bases, with 22 bases between. Written as DNA, the CDR3 is TGTGCCAGCAGTGAAAACTTTCGGCAGGGAGGCGGAAAGACCCAGTACTTC. Amino acids: CASSENFRQGGGKTQYF.

This chain uses TRBV5-4 with TRBJ2-6, with 8 bases that match TRBD1. Germline loops: CDR1 SGHNT, CDR2 YYREEE (reference sequence). There are 17 residues in the CDR3. After removal of 1 base from V and 1 base from J, the junction contained 4 bases not matched to a gene. CDR3 coding DNA: TGTGCCAGCAGCTTGCCAGGGGGCTCATCTGGGGCCAACGTCCTGACTTTC. Amino acids: CASSLPGGSSGANVLTF.